Following are 20 T cell receptor beta chains from one sample sequenced in a study of shared clonotypes between healthy human individuals. The naive CD8 fraction comprised CD45RO-negative cells positively selected for CCR7 and excluded terminally differentiated effector memory CD45RA+ cells. Data came from immunoSEQ multiplex PCR; TCRdb stores just in-frame clones and leaves some out. The table has approximately 740,000 clones, 80% to 95% seen once. The sample was naive CD8+ T cells sorted from blood. The receptor source for this set is a man aged 25 to 45 in good health.

The CDR3 nucleotides are TGTGCCAGTAGTATTTTAGCAGGGGAAGAGCAGTACTTC. It translates to CASSILAGEEQYF. This chain joins TRBV19 and TRBJ2-7; D perhaps matches TRBD1 (6 bases). The CDR3 is 13 amino acids. The V end lost 3 bases, the J end lost 7 bases, and 13 bases lay between the germline ends. CDR1 and CDR2 (germline): LNHDA, SQIVND (reference sequence). Full variable domain (rest looked up from reference TRBV19 and TRBJ2-7): DGGITQSPKYLFRKEGQNVTLSCEQNLNHDAMYWYRQDPGQGLRLIYYSQIVNDFQKGDIAEGYSVSREKKESFPLTVTSAQKNPTAFYLCASSILAGEEQYFGPGTRLTVT.

V and J are TRBV7-9 and TRBJ2-7; D gene ambiguous. Germline V gives CDR1 SEHNR, CDR2 FQNEAQ (reference sequence). CDR3 length: 15 amino acids. The ends were cut back, 5 bases at V and 0 bases at J, with 14 bases in the middle. CDR3 region: CASSPRAPSSYEQYF. As DNA, the CDR3 is TGTGCCAGCAGCCCCCGGGCTCCCAGCTCCTACGAGCAGTACTTC.

The chain employs TRBV5-4 and TRBJ2-7; D might be TRBD1 (5 bases). Germline lookup yields CDR1 SGHNT and CDR2 YYREEE (reference sequence). This CDR3 is built from 12 residues. V was shortened by 3 bases and J by 3 bases, with 7 bases between the two germline ends. This chain's CDR3 is CASSWGNYEQYF. The DNA for the CDR3 is TGTGCCAGCAGCTGGGGCAACTACGAGCAGTACTTC.

The V and J genes are TRBV5-5 and TRBJ1-4, with D uncertain. This CDR3 spans 13 amino acids. CDR1 SGHKS and CDR2 YYEKEE come from the germline V gene (reference sequence). Trimming left V 0 bases short and J 6 bases short, with 6 bases between. CDR3 amino acids: CASSLVEDEKLFF. The CDR3 DNA reads TGTGCCAGCAGCTTGGTAGAGGATGAAAAACTGTTTTTT.

About this clone: With a much larger clone just one base away, this may be a read error. This CDR3 is also generated by other DNA sequences in the sample. V usage is TRBV7-6 and J usage is TRBJ2-1, with TRBD2 identical over 12 bases. The V and J ends lost 1 base and 6 bases, in that order; junction bases with no gene match: 1. There are 15 residues in the CDR3. Germline CDR1 and CDR2: SGHVS and FNYEAQ. CDR3 nucleotides: TGTGCCAGCAGCTTAGGACTAGCGGGAGTCAATGAGCAGTTCTTC. Protein: CASSLGLAGVNEQFF.

V gene TRBV27 combines with J gene TRBJ2-7, with unresolved D. The length of the CDR3 is 14 residues. The V and J ends lost 4 bases and 9 bases respectively, with 19 bases between them. Germline V CDR1 and CDR2: MNHEY, SMNVEV (reference sequence). DNA for the CDR3: TGTGCCAGCAGTTCCACATACGACCGAGTGGGGCAGTACTTC. It translates to CASSSTYDRVGQYF.

CDR3 sequence reads: CASQTGTGTDTQYF. CDR3 coding DNA: TGTGCCAGCCAAACCGGGACCGGCACAGATACGCAGTATTTT. The chain joins TRBV7-8 to TRBJ2-3; D may be TRBD1 or TRBD2 (5 bases each). Trimming took 8 bases from V and 1 from J, leaving 13 bases between them. This CDR3 comprises 14 residues. Germline V gene lookup returns CDR1 SGHVS and CDR2 FQNEAQ.

The V call is TRBV29-1, the J call TRBJ2-7, with D hard to call. The CDR3 consists of 11 residues. CDR1 and CDR2 from the germline V gene are SQVTM and ANQGSEA. V gave up 4 bases and J gave up 3 bases, with 7 bases separating them. The CDR3 region is CSVGRGYEQYF. In DNA, the CDR3 is TGCAGCGTTGGTCGAGGCTACGAGCAGTACTTC.

This chain joins TRBV19 and TRBJ2-7; the D gene is possibly TRBD1 (5 bases). The CDR3 loop spans 13 amino acids. Germline CDR1 is LNHDA and CDR2 is SQIVND (reference sequence). V shed 5 bases and J shed 5 bases, with 13 bases lying between them. CDR3 loop: CASSYGAGNEQYF. DNA for the CDR3: TGTGCCAGTAGTTATGGGGCAGGGAACGAGCAGTACTTC. Full variable domain (remainder filled in from reference TRBV19 and TRBJ2-7): DGGITQSPKYLFRKEGQNVTLSCEQNLNHDAMYWYRQDPGQGLRLIYYSQIVNDFQKGDIAEGYSVSREKKESFPLTVTSAQKNPTAFYLCASSYGAGNEQYFGPGTRLTVT.

The genes are TRBV27 and TRBJ2-7, with D possibly matching TRBD1 (5 bases). V was cut by 4 bases and J by 9 bases, with 16 bases left in between. Germline values: CDR1 MNHEY, CDR2 SMNVEV (reference sequence). The CDR3 spans 13 residues. The CDR3 region is CASSSGLVEGQYF. CDR3 sequence (DNA): TGTGCCAGCAGTTCAGGGTTGGTGGAAGGGCAGTACTTC.

V and J are TRBV5-5 and TRBJ2-7; TRBD2 is a possible D gene (6 bases). Looked up from germline, CDR1 is SGHKS and CDR2 is YYEKEE (reference sequence). This CDR3 contains 13 residues. Trimming removed 7 bases at V and 0 bases at J, with 11 bases between. The CDR3 bases are TGTGCCAGCGGGACTTCGAGCTCCTACGAGCAGTACTTC. This codes for CASGTSSSYEQYF.

This rearrangement joins TRBV5-5 to TRBJ2-2, with a weak D call TRBD2 (6 bases). Trimming left V 4 bases short and J 3 bases short, with 10 bases between. The CDR3 consists of 14 residues. Germline loops: CDR1 SGHKS, CDR2 YYEKEE (reference sequence). The CDR3 reads CASSKEGDTGELFF. DNA for the CDR3: TGTGCCAGCAGCAAGGAGGGCGACACCGGGGAGCTGTTTTTT.

J is TRBJ1-5 and V is TRBV25-1; D may be TRBD1 (5 bases). Germline V CDR1 and CDR2: MGHDK, SYGVNS. Deletions cut 1 base from V and 0 bases from J, with 13 bases between. The CDR3 is 17 amino acids. This CDR3 reads CASSESPSGDSNQPQHF. CDR3 coding DNA: TGTGCCAGCAGTGAATCTCCCTCGGGGGATAGCAATCAGCCCCAGCATTTT.

This chain links TRBV6-1 with TRBJ2-5; D is undetermined. Germline CDR1 reads MNHNS; CDR2 reads SASEGT. Trimming took off 5 bases at V and 0 bases at J, with 13 bases between the two ends. CDR3 length equals 15 residues. The DNA for the CDR3 is TGTGCCAGCAGTCCAGAGTACGGTTACCAAGAGACCCAGTACTTC. Amino acid sequence: CASSPEYGYQETQYF.

This clone has only one observation. The rearrangement links TRBV7-9 to TRBJ2-7; no clear D gene. This CDR3 region has 13 residues. V was cut by 5 bases and J by 1 base, with 9 bases left in between. Germline CDR1 is SEHNR and CDR2 is FQNEAQ (reference sequence). The CDR3 coding sequence is TGTGCCAGCAGCCCAGACAATTCCTACGAGCAGTACTTC. Encoded protein: CASSPDNSYEQYF. Supplemented by reference TRBV7-9 and TRBJ2-7, the full variable domain reads DTGVSQNPRHKITKRGQNVTFRCDPISEHNRLYWYRQTLGQGPEFLTYFQNEAQLEKSRLLSDRFSAERPKGSFSTLEIQRTEQGDSAMYLCASSPDNSYEQYFGPGTRLTVT.

The chain combines TRBV5-1 with TRBJ2-7; D possibly matches TRBD1 or TRBD2 (5 bases each). V was cut by 0 bases and J by 4 bases, with 17 bases left in between. The germline gives CDR1 SGHRS, CDR2 YFSETQ. This CDR3 has 16 residues. The CDR3 loop reads CASSLGMGTWGYEQYF. The CDR3 DNA sequence: TGCGCCAGCAGCTTGGGGATGGGGACCTGGGGGTACGAGCAGTACTTC.

With respect to this clone: The same CDR3 can be traced to other DNA sequences in this sample. The chain couples TRBV19 to TRBJ2-7; 7 bases are shared with TRBD1. Trimming removed 7 bases from V and 4 bases from J; junction bases left unmatched: 10. Germline V gene data show CDR1 as LNHDA and CDR2 as SQIVND (reference sequence). This CDR3 region has 14 residues. CDR3 sequence (DNA): TGTGCCAGTACCTTGACAGGGTCTTCTTACGAGCAGTACTTC. Protein sequence: CASTLTGSSYEQYF.

CDR3 in DNA: TGCGCCAGCAGCTCCGGGACAGCCCTGAATTTCTACGAGCAGTACTTC. The encoded protein is CASSSGTALNFYEQYF. The chain combines TRBV5-1 with TRBJ2-7, with 7 bases that match TRBD1. V dropped 3 bases and J dropped 3; count of bases not matched to a gene: 12. Germline CDR1 reads SGHRS; CDR2 reads YFSETQ. This CDR3 is built from 16 residues.

The chain carries TRBV19 and TRBJ2-3; 10 positions match TRBD1. The germline CDR1 and CDR2 sequences are LNHDA and SQIVND (reference sequence). Germline trimming cut 3 bases from V and 3 bases from J; bases unmatched to any gene: 12. CDR3 length: 18 residues. Here the CDR3 DNA reads TGTGCCAGTAGTATGGACCAGATAGGGACAGGGGAGACAGATACGCAGTATTTT. Translating gives CASSMDQIGTGETDTQYF.

V is TRBV29-1 and J is TRBJ1-3; no definite D call. The ends were cut back, 6 bases at V and 0 bases at J, with 12 bases in the middle. CDR1 SQVTM and CDR2 ANQGSEA come from the germline V gene. There are 14 residues in the CDR3. The CDR3 DNA sequence: TGCAGCGTCGACGACGGGGACTCTGGAAACACCATATATTTT. It yields the protein CSVDDGDSGNTIYF.